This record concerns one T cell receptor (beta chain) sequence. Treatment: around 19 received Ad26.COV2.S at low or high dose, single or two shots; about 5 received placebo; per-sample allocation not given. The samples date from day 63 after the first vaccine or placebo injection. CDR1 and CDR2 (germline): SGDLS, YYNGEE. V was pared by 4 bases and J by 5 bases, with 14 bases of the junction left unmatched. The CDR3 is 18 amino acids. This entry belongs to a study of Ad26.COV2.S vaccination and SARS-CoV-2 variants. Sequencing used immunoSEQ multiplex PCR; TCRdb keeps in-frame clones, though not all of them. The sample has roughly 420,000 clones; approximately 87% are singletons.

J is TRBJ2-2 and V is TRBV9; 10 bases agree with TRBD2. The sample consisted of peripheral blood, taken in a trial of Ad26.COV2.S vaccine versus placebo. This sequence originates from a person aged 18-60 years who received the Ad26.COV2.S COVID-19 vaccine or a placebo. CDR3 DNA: TGTGCCAGCAGCCCCGCTAGCGGGGGCCTCGTTCGTACCGGGGAGCTGTTTTTT. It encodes CASSPASGGLVRTGELFF.